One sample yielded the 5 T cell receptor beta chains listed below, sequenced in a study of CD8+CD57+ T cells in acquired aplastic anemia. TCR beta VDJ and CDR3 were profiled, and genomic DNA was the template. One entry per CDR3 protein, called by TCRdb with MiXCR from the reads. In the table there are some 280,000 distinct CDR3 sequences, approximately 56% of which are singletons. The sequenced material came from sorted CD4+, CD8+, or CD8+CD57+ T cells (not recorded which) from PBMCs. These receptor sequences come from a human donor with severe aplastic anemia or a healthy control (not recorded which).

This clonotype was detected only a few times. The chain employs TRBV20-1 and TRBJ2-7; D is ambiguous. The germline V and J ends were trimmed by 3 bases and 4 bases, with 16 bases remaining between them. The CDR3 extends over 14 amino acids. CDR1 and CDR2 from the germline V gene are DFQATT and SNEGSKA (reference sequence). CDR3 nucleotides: TGCAGTGCTAGTGAGTTCTCCTTCGGATACGAGCAGTACTTC. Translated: CSASEFSFGYEQYF.

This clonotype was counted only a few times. In DNA, the CDR3 is TGTGCCAGCTCCGGACTAGCGACAAGATACGAGCAGTACTTC. Amino acids: CASSGLATRYEQYF. This chain links TRBV7-2 with TRBJ2-7, with 9 bases identical to TRBD2. Germline V gene lookup returns CDR1 SGHTA and CDR2 FQGNSA. The CDR3 spans 14 residues. The V and J ends lost 8 bases and 4 bases, in that order; junction bases with no gene match: 9. Full variable domain (missing parts from reference TRBV7-2 and TRBJ2-7): GAGVSQSPSNKVTEKGKDVELRCDPISGHTALYWYRQSLGQGLEFLIYFQGNSAPDKSGLPSDRFSAERTGGSVSTLTIQRTQQEDSAVYLCASSGLATRYEQYFGPGTRLTVT.

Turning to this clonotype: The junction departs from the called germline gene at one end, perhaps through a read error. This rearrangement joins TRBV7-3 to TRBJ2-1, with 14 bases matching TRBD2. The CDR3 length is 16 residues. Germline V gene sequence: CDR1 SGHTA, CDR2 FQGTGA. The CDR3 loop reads CASSTGTSGSGGEQFF. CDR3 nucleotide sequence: TGTGCTAGCAGCACCGGGACTAGCGGGAGTGGGGGGGAGCAGTTCTTC.

CDR3 in DNA: TGTGCCAGCAGTGGTGAGCCCAATGAGCAGTTCTTC. Its translation: CASSGEPNEQFF. J is TRBJ2-1 and V is TRBV2; D not resolved. The CDR3 loop spans 12 amino acids. The germline gives CDR1 SNHLY, CDR2 FYNNEI. Deletions cut 4 bases from V and 6 bases from J, with 7 bases between.

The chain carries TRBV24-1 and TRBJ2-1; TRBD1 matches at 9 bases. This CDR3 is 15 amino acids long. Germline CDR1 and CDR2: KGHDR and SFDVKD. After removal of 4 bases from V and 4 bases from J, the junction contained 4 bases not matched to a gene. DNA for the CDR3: TGTGCCACCAGTGACCCGGGGACAGGGTACAATGAGCAGTTCTTC. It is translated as CATSDPGTGYNEQFF.